This T cell receptor (beta chain) was observed in a study of human T cells and chemical hapten exposure. As for the study in general: Mostly female patients had alopecia areata, totalis or universalis.

TCRdb ran MiXCR on the RACE reads and lists one entry per CDR3 protein. The top ten clones hold 1.4% of a sample with about 140,000 distinct CDR3 sequences, 10% to 15% of them seen once. Time point in this sample: patch test 2, 6 weeks after DPC sensitization. The treatment denotes: therapeutic diphenylcyclopropenone sensitization with weekly scalp DPC. Germline V CDR1 and CDR2: LGHDT, YNNKEL (reference sequence). Trimming left V 4 bases short and J 0 bases short, with 9 bases between. This CDR3 has 14 amino acids. This clonotype was obtained from a woman between 45 and 65 years old with alopecia areata. Some clones in this sample may be carry-over from other donors' samples. The chain links TRBV3-1 to TRBJ2-5; D remains unclear. The specimen was whole blood, collected in connection with sensitization to the hapten diphenylcyclopropenone (DPC). The CDR3 nucleotides are TGTGCCAGCAGCCCCTGGGGAAACCAAGAGACCCAGTACTTC. It encodes CASSPWGNQETQYF.